These T cell receptor beta chains were read from a single sample in a study of T cells after yellow fever vaccination. TCRdb reanalysed the 5' RACE reads using MiXCR and keeps one entry per CDR3 protein. The sample has 500,000 to 650,000 distinct CDR3 sequences; roughly 17% are singletons. Sequencing used PBMCs, obtained 4 to 5 days after the first yellow fever vaccination. The source of these receptors is a young man who received the YFV17D yellow fever vaccine. The CDR3 runs from the conserved cysteine through the conserved F or W. A D gene is named only where the DNA matches it firmly.

TRBV5-1 | TRBD1 | CASSFRTGVQETQYF
TRBV20-1 | TRBD1 | CSASPRRGPSYGYTF
TRBV20-1 | TRBD2 | CSAGGLVGAYNEQFF
TRBV6-5 | . | CASSYDVYQETQYF
TRBV27 | . | CASSPRRGTLNTGELFF
TRBV7-6 | TRBD1 | CASSLEGAGSYGYTF
TRBV7-3 | . | CASSLHPRTDTQYF
TRBV30 | TRBD2 | CAWSVRGGQETQYF
TRBV20-1 | TRBD2 | CSARDPRGGNTGELFF
TRBV20-1 | . | CSAKDNNQPQHF
TRBV25-1 | TRBD1 | CASSGTGDTGELFF
TRBV6-2/TRBV6-3 | TRBD1 | CASSRRRLAGGQNAPKETQYF
TRBV12-3/TRBV12-4 | TRBD1 | CASTGTGFYEQYF
TRBV7-9 | . | CASSDGAGLIYNEQFF
TRBV30 | . | CAWSGFGLRETQYF
TRBV20-1 | TRBD1 | CSARTGVDNEQFF
TRBV5-1 | TRBD1 | CASSLQQGAKNTDTQYF
TRBV25-1 | . | CASSEQGTEAFF
TRBV7-8 | . | CASSLGGGALHGYTF
TRBV6-2/TRBV6-3 | . | CASSYFQIQPQETQYF
TRBV4-3 | . | CASSQLTMYNEQFF
TRBV7-9 | . | CASSLAAGVSTEAFF
TRBV29-1 | . | CSVGNENTIYF
TRBV5-1 | . | CASSLPGDYGYTF
TRBV6-1 | . | CASSWGGDRYSNQPQHF
TRBV7-6 | TRBD2 | CASSPRTSADYNEQFF
TRBV12-3/TRBV12-4 | TRBD1 | CASSSSGTGFYEQFF
TRBV12-5 | . | CASAGGTYLPQHF
TRBV9 | . | CASSVDDQPQHF
TRBV7-2 | . | CASSRTRNSETQYF
TRBV11-2 | TRBD1 | CASSFPSLRDRANLAQYF
TRBV7-2 | . | CASSLLLAVTDTQYF
TRBV5-1 | . | CASSSRGTGNTIYF
TRBV2 | TRBD1 | CASRDRGLSNQPQHF
TRBV15 | TRBD1 | CATSRDLSAGGTQYF
TRBV5-5 | . | CASSLEAVYEQYF
TRBV6-5 | TRBD1 | CASRTGYTEAFF
TRBV7-9 | . | CASSPTPGDRAFF
TRBV12-3/TRBV12-4 | . | CASNLLMNTEAFF
TRBV5-1 | . | CATTGDGGSSYNEQFF
TRBV20-1 | . | CSARGRLTEAFF
TRBV7-2 | . | CASSLRRAGHGEQFF
TRBV6-2/TRBV6-3 | . | CASIEQGVATEAFF
TRBV19 | . | CASTPGYLRRETQYF
TRBV6-5 | . | CASSYSMEGLGSEAFF
TRBV4-3 | . | CASSHITTGIVTSSLNEQFF
TRBV4-1 | . | CASSQALGTTSGKNIQYF
TRBV5-5 | TRBD1 | CASSSTGDPGNTIYF
TRBV4-1 | TRBD1 | CASSTTDRGSYEQYF
TRBV5-1 | . | CASSSIRPRGNTEAFF
TRBV28 | TRBD1 | CASRTQGSSLPKNF
TRBV12-3/TRBV12-4 | . | CASSRGPPQFF
TRBV12-3/TRBV12-4 | . | CASTRGEETQYF